This TCR beta chain was sequenced during a study of cytomegalovirus exposure and HLA in healthy donors. Findings and limits, study-wide: An analysis that was carried out later associated 16,951 TCR beta sequences with HLA alleles at 0.05 false discovery rate.

About this clone itself: Its target is unknown.

The PCR was carried out with 60 Vbeta primers and 13 Jbeta primers. Generated by immunoSEQ multiplex PCR, the TCRdb table keeps only in-frame clones and is missing some. Of about 160,000 clones in the sample, approximately 80% were seen once. From germline, CDR1 is MDHEN and CDR2 SYDVKM. Trimming pared 5 bases from V and 0 bases from J, leaving 12 bases between. CDR3 length: 15 amino acids. The source material was PBMCs. The V gene is TRBV28, the J gene TRBJ2-3; D call uncertain. The sequence derives from a woman aged 18-29 years in good health and CMV-seronegative. CDR3 bases: TGTGCCAGCAGTCTCGATGGGCAGAGCACAGATACGCAGTATTTT. Its protein product is CASSLDGQSTDTQYF.